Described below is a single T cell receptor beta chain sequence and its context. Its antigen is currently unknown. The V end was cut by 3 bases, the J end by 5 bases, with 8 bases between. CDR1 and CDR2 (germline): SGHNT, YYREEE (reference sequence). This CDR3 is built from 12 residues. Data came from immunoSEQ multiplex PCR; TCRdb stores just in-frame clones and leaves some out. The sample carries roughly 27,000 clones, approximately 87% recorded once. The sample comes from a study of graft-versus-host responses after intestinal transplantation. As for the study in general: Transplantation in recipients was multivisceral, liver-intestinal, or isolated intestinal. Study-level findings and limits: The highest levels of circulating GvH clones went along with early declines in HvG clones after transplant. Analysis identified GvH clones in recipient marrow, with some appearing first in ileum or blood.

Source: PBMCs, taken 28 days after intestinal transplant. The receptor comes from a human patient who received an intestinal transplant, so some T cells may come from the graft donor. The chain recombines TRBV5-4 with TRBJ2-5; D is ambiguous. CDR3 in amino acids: CASSSVGETQYF. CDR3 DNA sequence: TGTGCCAGCAGCTCCGTAGGGGAGACCCAGTACTTC.